This entry lists 8 T cell receptor beta chains sequenced from one sample in a study of cytotoxic CD8 clonotypes in ibrutinib-treated CLL. Produced via immunoSEQ multiplex PCR; TCRdb's table is partial and in-frame only. The sample lists 50,000 or so clones, over 65% seen once, with around 21% in the top ten. The source was PBMCs, collected after 24 months of ibrutinib treatment. These receptor sequences come from a human donor with chronic lymphocytic leukemia.

This sequence joins TRBV30 and TRBJ2-3; 7 bases map to TRBD1. Unmatched junction bases numbered 6, after V lost 7 bases and J lost 5 bases. The CDR3 loop spans 12 amino acids. Germline lookup yields CDR1 GTSNPN and CDR2 SVGIG (reference sequence). The CDR3 here is CASGQKKDTQYF. The CDR3 DNA reads TGTGCCTCGGGACAGAAAAAAGATACGCAGTATTTT. Supplemented by reference TRBV30 and TRBJ2-3, the full variable domain reads SQTIHQWPATLVQPVGSPLSLECTVEGTSNPNLYWYRQAAGRGLQLLFYSVGIGQISSEVPQNLSASRPQDRQFILSSKKLLLSDSGFYLCASGQKKDTQYFGPGTRLTVL.

The rearrangement links TRBV4-1 to TRBJ2-7, with D possibly TRBD2 on 6 matching bases. Germline assignment: CDR1 MGHRA and CDR2 YSYEKL. V lost 0 bases and J 3 bases, leaving 9 bases between the germline ends. The CDR3 length is 14 residues. CDR3 nucleotides: TGCGCCAGCAGCCAAGAATCGGGAGTCTACGAGCAGTACTTC. The encoded protein is CASSQESGVYEQYF.

This clone came up once. V usage is TRBV6-1 and J usage is TRBJ2-4, with TRBD2 as a possible D gene (6 bases). The V gene's germline CDR1 is MNHNS and CDR2 SASEGT. The CDR3 contains 18 residues. V gave up 2 bases and J gave up 0 bases, with 17 bases separating them. CDR3 region: CASSEYRGSGLAKNIQYF. CDR3 nucleotide sequence: TGTGCCAGCAGTGAATATCGGGGTAGCGGACTAGCCAAAAACATTCAGTACTTC.

This clone was observed a few times. This chain joins TRBV19 and TRBJ1-1; 9 bases agree with TRBD1. After removal of 5 bases from V and 3 bases from J, the junction contained 7 bases not matched to a gene. This CDR3 is 15 amino acids long. From germline, CDR1 is LNHDA and CDR2 SQIVND (reference sequence). The CDR3 nucleotides read TGTGCCAGTAGTGCCCAGACAGGGGGAGACACTGAAGCTTTCTTT. Protein product: CASSAQTGGDTEAFF.

The chain links TRBV19 to TRBJ2-1; D not certain. Germline V gives CDR1 LNHDA, CDR2 SQIVND (reference sequence). Trimming cost V 3 bases and J 2 bases, with 11 bases left between them. The CDR3 is 15 amino acids. The CDR3 sequence is CASSITYPPYNEQFF. CDR3 DNA: TGTGCCAGTAGTATCACCTACCCCCCCTACAATGAGCAGTTCTTC.

The chain joins TRBV28 to TRBJ2-7; 7 bases align to TRBD1. Germline V gene lookup returns CDR1 MDHEN and CDR2 SYDVKM. CDR3 length: 12 residues. With 3 bases clipped from V and 6 bases from J, the junction kept 2 bases outside the gene matches. DNA for the CDR3: TGTGCCAGCAGTTTCAGGGGGATCGAGCAGTACTTC. As protein: CASSFRGIEQYF.

The rearrangement joins TRBV5-6 to TRBJ2-3; either TRBD1 or TRBD2 may supply D (5 bases each). Germline V gives CDR1 SGHDT, CDR2 YYEEEE. V lost 1 base, J lost 6 bases, and 15 bases lay in between. This CDR3 region has 15 residues. The CDR3 loop is CASSLIGERGDTQYF. CDR3 bases: TGTGCCAGCAGCTTGATAGGGGAGCGCGGCGATACGCAGTATTTT.

The chain recombines TRBV27 with TRBJ2-7; no definite D call. CDR1 and CDR2 (germline): MNHEY, SMNVEV (reference sequence). CDR3 length equals 13 residues. V was shortened by 5 bases and J by 4 bases, with 12 bases between the two germline ends. This CDR3 reads CASSPNLEYEQYF. CDR3 coding DNA: TGTGCCAGCAGTCCCAACTTAGAGTACGAGCAGTACTTC.